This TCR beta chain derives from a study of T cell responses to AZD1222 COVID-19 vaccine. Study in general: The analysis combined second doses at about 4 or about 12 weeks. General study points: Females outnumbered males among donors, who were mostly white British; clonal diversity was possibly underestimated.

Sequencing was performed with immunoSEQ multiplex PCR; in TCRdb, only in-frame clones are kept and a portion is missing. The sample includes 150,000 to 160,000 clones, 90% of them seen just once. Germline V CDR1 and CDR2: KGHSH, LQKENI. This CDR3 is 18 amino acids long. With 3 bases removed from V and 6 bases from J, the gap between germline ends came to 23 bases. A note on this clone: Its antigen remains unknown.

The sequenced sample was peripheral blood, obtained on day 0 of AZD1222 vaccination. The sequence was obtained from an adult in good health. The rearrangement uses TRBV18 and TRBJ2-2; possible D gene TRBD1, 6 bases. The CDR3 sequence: CASSPRRSDSALAGELFF. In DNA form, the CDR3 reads TGTGCCAGCTCACCGCGACGGTCGGACAGTGCCCTCGCCGGGGAGCTGTTTTTT.